This T cell receptor (beta chain) stems from a study of T-cell reconstitution after alpha-beta-depleted transplantation in children. Findings and limits, study-wide: When one year had passed after transplant, most T-cell counts and diversity came from newly produced T cells. In patients about two months after transplant, alpha-beta T cells reportedly arose from several hundred expanded graft clones. Several patients had high TCRbeta diversity at day 60; it came from surviving recipient T cells and thymic progenitors.

This clonotype has more than one count but fewer than ten. No antigen is known for it. Germline CDR1 is MNHEY and CDR2 is SVGEGT. V lost 2 bases, J lost 4 bases, and 5 bases stayed unmatched. The CDR3 covers 15 residues. Using unique molecular identifiers, the investigators prepared the TCRbeta library. TCRdb itself ran the PCR reads through MiXCR, one entry per CDR3 protein. The profile shows 450,000 to 550,000 distinct CDR3 sequences, about an eighth of them singletons. The chain has TRBV6-2 or TRBV6-3 and TRBJ2-7; 10 bases fit TRBD2. The sequences come from PBMCs, mostly from graft donor cells, collected 180 days after TCRalphabeta/CD19-depleted stem cell transplant. This receptor was identified in a female patient aged 2-10 years who had a stem cell transplant for aplastic anemia, so the T cells may come from the graft donor. In nucleotides, the CDR3 is TGTGCCAGCAGTTACGCTAGCGGGAGTGCTTACGAGCAGTACGTC. Translation gives CASSYASGSAYEQYV.